The sequence of this T cell receptor (beta chain) was determined in a study of CD8+ T cells in alopecia areata. As for the study in general: A regimen of oral tofacitinib, 5 to 10 mg twice daily, was given to treated patients.

Per germline, CDR1 SGHNT and CDR2 YYREEE (reference sequence). The CDR3 runs to 12 residues. V dropped 5 bases and J dropped 6 bases, with 12 bases sitting between them. RNA extraction was followed by reverse transcription into cDNA, which acted as the sequencing template. Using immunoSEQ multiplex PCR, the repertoire was profiled, and TCRdb retains in-frame clones only, with some absent. The data show 150,000 to 200,000 clones, 60% seen once. The treatment denotes: oral pan-JAK inhibitor, 5-10 mg twice daily. The source was CD4+ T cells sorted from blood, collected at week 24, from a patient treated with tofacitinib. This TCR was recovered from a human donor with alopecia areata. The rearrangement uses TRBV5-4 and TRBJ2-7; D is undetermined. The CDR3 here is CASRRESSEQYF. The CDR3, as DNA: TGTGCCAGCAGGCGAGAGTCTAGCGAGCAGTACTTC.